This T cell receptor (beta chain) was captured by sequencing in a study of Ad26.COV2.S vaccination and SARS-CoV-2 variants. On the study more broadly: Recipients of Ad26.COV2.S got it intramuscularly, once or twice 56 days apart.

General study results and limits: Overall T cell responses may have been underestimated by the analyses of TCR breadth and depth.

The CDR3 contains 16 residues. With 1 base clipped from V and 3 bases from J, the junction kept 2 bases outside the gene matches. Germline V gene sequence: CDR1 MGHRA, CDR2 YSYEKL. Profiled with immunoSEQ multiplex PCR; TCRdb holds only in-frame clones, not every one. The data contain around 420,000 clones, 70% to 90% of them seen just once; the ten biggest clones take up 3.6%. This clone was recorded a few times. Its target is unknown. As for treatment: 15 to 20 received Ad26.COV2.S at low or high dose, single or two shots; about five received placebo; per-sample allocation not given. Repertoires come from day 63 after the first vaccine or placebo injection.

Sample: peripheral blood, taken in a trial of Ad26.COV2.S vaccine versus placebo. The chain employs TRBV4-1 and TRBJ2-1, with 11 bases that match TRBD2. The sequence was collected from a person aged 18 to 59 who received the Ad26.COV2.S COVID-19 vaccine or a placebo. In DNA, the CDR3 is TGCGCCAGCAGCCAAGGACTAGCGGGGTTCTACAATGAGCAGTTCTTC. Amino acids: CASSQGLAGFYNEQFF.